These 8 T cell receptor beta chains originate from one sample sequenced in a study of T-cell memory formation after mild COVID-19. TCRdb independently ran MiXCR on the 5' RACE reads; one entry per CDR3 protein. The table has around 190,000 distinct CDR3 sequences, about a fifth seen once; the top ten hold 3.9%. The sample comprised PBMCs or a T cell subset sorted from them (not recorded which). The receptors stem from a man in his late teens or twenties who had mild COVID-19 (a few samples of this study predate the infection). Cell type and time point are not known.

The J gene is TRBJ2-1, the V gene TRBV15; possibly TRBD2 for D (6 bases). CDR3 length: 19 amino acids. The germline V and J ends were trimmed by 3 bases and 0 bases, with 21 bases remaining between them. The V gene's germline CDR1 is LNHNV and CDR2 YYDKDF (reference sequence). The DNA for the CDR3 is TGTGCCACCAGCAGGGACGTTTCCGTATTCGGGGGCTCCTACAATGAGCAGTTCTTC. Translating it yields CATSRDVSVFGGSYNEQFF.

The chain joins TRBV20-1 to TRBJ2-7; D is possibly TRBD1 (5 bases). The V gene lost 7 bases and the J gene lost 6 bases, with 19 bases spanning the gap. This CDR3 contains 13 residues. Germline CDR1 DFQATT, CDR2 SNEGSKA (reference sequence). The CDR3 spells CSVKSDWGLEQYF. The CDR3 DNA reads TGCAGTGTAAAGTCCGACTGGGGCCTCGAGCAGTACTTC.

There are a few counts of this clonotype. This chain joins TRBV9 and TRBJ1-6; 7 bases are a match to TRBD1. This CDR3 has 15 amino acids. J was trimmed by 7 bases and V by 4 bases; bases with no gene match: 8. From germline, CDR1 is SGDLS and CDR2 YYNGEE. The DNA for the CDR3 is TGTGCCAGCAGCCCAGGGGGTTTGGGGAATTCACCCCTCCACTTT. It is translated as CASSPGGLGNSPLHF. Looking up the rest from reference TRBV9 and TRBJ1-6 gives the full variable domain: DSGVTQTPKHLITATGQRVTLRCSPRSGDLSVYWYQQSLDQGLQFLIQYYNGEERAKGNILERFSAQQFPDLHSELNLSSLELGDSALYFCASSPGGLGNSPLHFGNGTRLTVT.

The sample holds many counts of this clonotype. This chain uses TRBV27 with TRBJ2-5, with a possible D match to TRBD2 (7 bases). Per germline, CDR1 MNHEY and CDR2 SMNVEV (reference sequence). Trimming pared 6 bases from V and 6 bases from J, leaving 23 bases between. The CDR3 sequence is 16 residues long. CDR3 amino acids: CASSTNRGGGGKTQYF. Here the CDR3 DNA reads TGTGCCAGCAGCACAAACCGAGGCGGGGGCGGCAAGACCCAGTACTTC.

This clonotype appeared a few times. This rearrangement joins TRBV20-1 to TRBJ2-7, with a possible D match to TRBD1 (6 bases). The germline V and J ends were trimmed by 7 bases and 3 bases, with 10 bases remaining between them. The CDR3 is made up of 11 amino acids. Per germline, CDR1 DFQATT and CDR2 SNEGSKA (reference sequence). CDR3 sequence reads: CSGAGDYEQYF. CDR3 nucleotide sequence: TGCAGTGGGGCAGGGGACTACGAGCAGTACTTC.

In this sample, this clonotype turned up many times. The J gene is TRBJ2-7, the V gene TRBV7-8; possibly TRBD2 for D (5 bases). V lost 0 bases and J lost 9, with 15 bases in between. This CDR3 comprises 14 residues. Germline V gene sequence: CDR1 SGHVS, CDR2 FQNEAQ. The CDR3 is CASSLADGVGRQYV. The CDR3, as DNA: TGTGCCAGCAGCTTAGCGGACGGGGTAGGGAGGCAGTACGTC.

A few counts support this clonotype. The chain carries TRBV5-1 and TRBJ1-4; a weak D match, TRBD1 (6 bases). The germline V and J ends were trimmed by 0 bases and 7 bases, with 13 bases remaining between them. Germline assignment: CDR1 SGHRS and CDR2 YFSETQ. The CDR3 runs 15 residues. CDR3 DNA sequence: TGCGCCAGCAGCTTGGGCCCGGGGGCAGGTGAAAAACTGTTTTTT. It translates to CASSLGPGAGEKLFF.

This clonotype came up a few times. The chain's CDR3 is CASSLMGSQDIQYF. CDR3 sequence (DNA): TGTGCCAGCAGCTTAATGGGCAGTCAGGACATTCAGTACTTC. V gene TRBV7-3 combines with J gene TRBJ2-4; the D is unclear. V was pared by 1 base and J by 8 bases, with 12 bases between. The CDR3 extends over 14 amino acids. Germline V gene data show CDR1 as SGHTA and CDR2 as FQGTGA.